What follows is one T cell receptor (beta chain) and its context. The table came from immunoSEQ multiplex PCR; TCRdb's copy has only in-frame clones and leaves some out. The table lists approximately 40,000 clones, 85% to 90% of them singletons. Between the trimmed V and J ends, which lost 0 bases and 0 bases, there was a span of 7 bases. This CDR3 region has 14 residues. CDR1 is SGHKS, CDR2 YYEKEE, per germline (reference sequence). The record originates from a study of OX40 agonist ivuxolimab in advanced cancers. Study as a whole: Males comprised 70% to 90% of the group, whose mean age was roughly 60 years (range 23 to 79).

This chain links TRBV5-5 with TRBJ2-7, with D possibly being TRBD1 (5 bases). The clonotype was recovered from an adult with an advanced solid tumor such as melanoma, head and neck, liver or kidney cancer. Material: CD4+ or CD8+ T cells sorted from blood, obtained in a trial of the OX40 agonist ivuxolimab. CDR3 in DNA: TGTGCCAGCAGCTTGGACAGGCACTCCTACGAGCAGTACTTC. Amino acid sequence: CASSLDRHSYEQYF.